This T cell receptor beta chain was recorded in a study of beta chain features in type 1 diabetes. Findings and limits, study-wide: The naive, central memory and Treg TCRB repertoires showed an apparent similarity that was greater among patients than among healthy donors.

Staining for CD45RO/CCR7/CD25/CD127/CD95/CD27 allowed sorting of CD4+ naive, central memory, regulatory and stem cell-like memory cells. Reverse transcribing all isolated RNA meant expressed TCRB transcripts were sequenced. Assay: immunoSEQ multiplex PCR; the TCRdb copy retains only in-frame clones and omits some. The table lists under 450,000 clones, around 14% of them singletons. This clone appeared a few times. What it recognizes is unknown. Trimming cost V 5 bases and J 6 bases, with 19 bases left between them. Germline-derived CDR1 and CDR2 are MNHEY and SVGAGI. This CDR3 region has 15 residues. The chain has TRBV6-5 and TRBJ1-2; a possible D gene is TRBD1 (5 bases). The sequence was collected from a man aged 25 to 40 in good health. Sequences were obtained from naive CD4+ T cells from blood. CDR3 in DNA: TGTGCCAGCAGTCCAACTACCGGGGGAAACCATGGCTACACCTTC. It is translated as CASSPTTGGNHGYTF.